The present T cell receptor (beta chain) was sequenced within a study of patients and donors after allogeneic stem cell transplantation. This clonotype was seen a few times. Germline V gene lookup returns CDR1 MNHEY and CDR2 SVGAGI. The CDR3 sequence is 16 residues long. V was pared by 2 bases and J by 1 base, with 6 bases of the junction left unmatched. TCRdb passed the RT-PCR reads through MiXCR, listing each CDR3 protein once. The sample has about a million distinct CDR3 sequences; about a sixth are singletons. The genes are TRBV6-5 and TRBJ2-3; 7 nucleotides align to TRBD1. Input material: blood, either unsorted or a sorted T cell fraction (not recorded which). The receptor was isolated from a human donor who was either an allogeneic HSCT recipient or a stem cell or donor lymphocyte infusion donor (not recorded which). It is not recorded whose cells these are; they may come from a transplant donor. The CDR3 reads CASSYGGQTRTDTQYF. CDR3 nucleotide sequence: TGTGCCAGCAGTTACGGGGGACAGACTCGCACAGATACGCAGTATTTT.